The sequence of this T cell receptor beta chain was determined in a study of post-analysis software for immune sequencing data. Overall study findings and caveats: Relative to controls, patients had a handful of TRBV segments at higher frequency, with TRBV5-6, TRBV5-1 and TRBV20-1 among these.

After removal of 5 bases from V and 8 bases from J, the junction contained 6 bases not matched to a gene. CDR3 length: 13 residues. Unique molecular identifiers tagged the TCR beta cDNA libraries. In TCRdb, the PCR reads were re-called with MiXCR into one record per CDR3 protein. The data show some 690,000 distinct CDR3 sequences, 55% to 60% seen once. Points on this clonotype: The antigen is unknown.

V gene TRBV12-3 or TRBV12-4 combines with J gene TRBJ1-2, with 9 positions matching TRBD1. The specimen was blood. This TCR was sampled from a girl aged 2 to 9 with multiple sclerosis. In DNA, the CDR3 is TGTGCCAGCAGTGGGGACAGGGCACAAGGCTACACCTTC. Translated, it gives CASSGDRAQGYTF.